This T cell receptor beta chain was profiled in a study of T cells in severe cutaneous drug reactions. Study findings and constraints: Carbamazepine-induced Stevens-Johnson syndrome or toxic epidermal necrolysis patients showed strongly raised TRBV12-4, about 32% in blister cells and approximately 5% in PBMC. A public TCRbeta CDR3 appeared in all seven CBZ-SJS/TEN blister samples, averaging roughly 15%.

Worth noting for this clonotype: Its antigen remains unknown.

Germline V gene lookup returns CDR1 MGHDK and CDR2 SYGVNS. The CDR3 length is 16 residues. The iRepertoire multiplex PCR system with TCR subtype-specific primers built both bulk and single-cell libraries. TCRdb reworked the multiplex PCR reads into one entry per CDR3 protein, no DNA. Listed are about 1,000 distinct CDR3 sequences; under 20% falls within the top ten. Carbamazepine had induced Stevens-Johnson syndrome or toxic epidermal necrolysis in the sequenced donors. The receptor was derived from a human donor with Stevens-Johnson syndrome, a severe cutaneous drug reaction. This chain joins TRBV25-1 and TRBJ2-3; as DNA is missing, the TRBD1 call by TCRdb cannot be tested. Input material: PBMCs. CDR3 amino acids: CASSVHRVPRWDTQYF.